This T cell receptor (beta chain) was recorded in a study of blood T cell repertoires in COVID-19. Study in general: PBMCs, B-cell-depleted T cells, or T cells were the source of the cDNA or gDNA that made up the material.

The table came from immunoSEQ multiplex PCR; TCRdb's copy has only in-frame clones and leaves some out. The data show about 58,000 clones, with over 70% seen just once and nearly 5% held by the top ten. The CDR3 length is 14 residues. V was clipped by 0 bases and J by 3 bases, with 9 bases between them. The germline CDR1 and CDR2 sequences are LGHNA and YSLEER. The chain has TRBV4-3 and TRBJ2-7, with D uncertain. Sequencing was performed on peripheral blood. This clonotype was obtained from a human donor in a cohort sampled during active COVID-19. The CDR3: CASSQDRNRYEQYF. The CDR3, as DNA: TGCGCCAGCAGCCAAGACAGGAACCGCTACGAGCAGTACTTC.